Listed below are T cell receptor beta chains from one sample, sequenced in a study of blood T cell repertoires in COVID-19. Method: immunoSEQ multiplex PCR; TCRdb's copy keeps in-frame clones and lacks some. Among a few hundred thousand clones listed, 70% to 90% were seen once. The sequenced sample consisted of peripheral blood. The receptors derive from a woman aged 25 to 39 with COVID-19, enrolled during active disease. The conserved cysteine and the conserved F or W are not part of the CDR3 here. A D gene is named only where the DNA matches it firmly.

j_call v_call d_call cdr3_length cdr3_aa
TRBJ2-1 TRBV4-3 TRBD2 11 ASSIRTSYEQF
TRBJ2-5 TRBV27 . 11 ASSRGWEETQY
TRBJ2-1 TRBV5-8 TRBD2 16 ASSLAGFRRGDQGEQF
TRBJ2-7 TRBV18 TRBD1 12 ASSPGQSTGQQY
TRBJ1-5 TRBV14 TRBD1 18 ASSQDRDRGKIKNNQPQH
TRBJ1-1 TRBV29-1 . 11 SVTGTPPGEAF
TRBJ1-2 TRBV4-1 . 13 ASSQDDGGNYGYT
TRBJ1-4 TRBV12-3/TRBV12-4 . 10 ASRRMEEKLF
TRBJ2-2 TRBV7-2 . 12 ASRASRNTGELF
TRBJ2-2 TRBV2 . 12 ASSRKDYPGELF
TRBJ1-1 TRBV6-6 TRBD1 14 ASSHPRQGKSTEAF
TRBJ1-1 TRBV18 TRBD1 12 ASSPSTGGFEAF
TRBJ1-2 TRBV12-5 TRBD1 11 ASGQDRDYGYT
TRBJ2-3 TRBV10-2 TRBD1 12 ASLDRASTDTQY
TRBJ1-5 TRBV6-2/TRBV6-3 . 14 ASSWTADYSNQPQH
TRBJ1-2 TRBV7-9 . 10 ASSMTANGYT
TRBJ2-2 TRBV19 . 12 ASSILTGTGELF
TRBJ2-3 TRBV18 . 13 ASSPGRGGTDTQY